The clone carrying this TCR beta chain has only one observation. Its antigen is currently unknown. The PCR had 60 Vbeta and 13 Jbeta primers. Sequencing used immunoSEQ multiplex PCR; TCRdb keeps in-frame clones, though not all of them. The sample comprises approximately 170,000 clones, around 80% of which are singletons, and about 1.4% rests with the top ten. Germline values: CDR1 SGDLS, CDR2 YYNGEE. The CDR3 is 15 residues long. With V trimmed by 2 bases and J by 1 base, 5 bases remained unmatched. This record belongs to a study of cytomegalovirus exposure and HLA in healthy donors. Study-level background: A preliminary data release comprised around 85 million unique TCRs obtained from HLA-typed donors. Findings of the study overall: Most TCR sequences were rare, but some public TCRs occurred in many donors. The investigators catalogued some 150 TCR beta chains as cytomegalovirus-associated. Presence/absence results assume similar sequencing depth per donor, which may not hold.

Sequencing used PBMCs. The sequence was obtained from a man between 40 and 49 years old in good health and CMV-seronegative. J is TRBJ2-5 and V is TRBV9; TRBD1 matches 7 bases. Here the CDR3 reads CASSVAGQAQETQYF. In DNA form, the CDR3 reads TGTGCCAGCAGCGTCGCTGGACAGGCCCAAGAGACCCAGTACTTC.